The T cell receptor beta chain described here comes from a study of cytomegalovirus exposure and HLA in healthy donors. The study, taken as a whole, reports: The authors later linked a missense DCLRE1C variant to TCR beta V- and J-gene trimming.

The CDR3 covers 17 residues. The junction had 11 bases not matched to a gene; V was cut back by 5 bases and J by 1 base. Germline V gene sequence: CDR1 MNHEY, CDR2 SMNVEV (reference sequence). Details on this clone: Its specificity is not known.

This PCR relied on a set of 60 Vbeta primers and 13 Jbeta primers. TCRdb keeps only in-frame clones here, not all; method: immunoSEQ multiplex PCR. The data show about 140,000 clones, around 80% seen once. The V call is TRBV27, the J call TRBJ2-1, with TRBD1 matching 7 bases. Sequencing was done on a sample of PBMCs. This sequence originates from a man aged 35 to 55 in good health and CMV-seropositive. The CDR3 sequence: CASSTDRAPTSYNEQFF. For the CDR3, the DNA is TGTGCCAGCAGTACCGACAGGGCGCCCACATCCTACAATGAGCAGTTCTTC.